The clone carrying this TCR beta chain was detected ten times or more. Its antigen is undetermined. The data were taken from a study of Graves' ophthalmopathy and Graves' hyperthyroidism. Notes on the study in general: Ophthalmopathy cases were distinguished from stable hyperthyroidism by a 13-signature model, reaching around 88% sensitivity and around 83% specificity.

Ophthalmopathy-affected donors exhibited moderate-to-severe activity, CAS ≥3, NOSPECS ≥4, and duration under 3 months. RNA transcripts were the template, and TCR beta CDR3 regions were amplified from them. An initial RT-PCR round employing HTBI primers preceded a second-round multiplex PCR. TCRdb independently ran MiXCR on the multiplex PCR reads; one entry per CDR3 protein. The sample lists 500,000 to 800,000 distinct CDR3 sequences, more than 40% occurring once. Between the trimmed V and J ends, which lost 4 bases and 6 bases, there was a span of 13 bases. CDR1 is MNHEY and CDR2 is SVGAGI in the germline V gene. The CDR3 contains 13 residues.

The sample taken for sequencing was peripheral blood. This clonotype was sampled from an adult man with Graves' ophthalmopathy. The gene calls are TRBV6-5 and TRBJ2-7; D tentatively fits TRBD1 or TRBD2 (5 bases each). The CDR3 bases are TGTGCCAGCAGTTGGGAACGAGGGGCCGAGCAGTACTTC. This translates into CASSWERGAEQYF.